What follows describes a single TCR beta chain. Its matching antigen is unknown. Sequencing was performed with immunoSEQ multiplex PCR; in TCRdb, only in-frame clones are kept and a portion is missing. The data show 80,000 to 90,000 clones, about nine tenths seen once. Germline CDR1 SGHRS, CDR2 YFSETQ. The length of the CDR3 is 15 residues. Deletions cut 0 bases from V and 5 bases from J, with 12 bases between. These data belong to a study of T cell responses to AZD1222 COVID-19 vaccine. Study conclusions and caveats: Repertoires were obtained solely post-peak T cell response.

The sequence derives from an adult in good health. This chain uses TRBV5-1 with TRBJ2-1; a possible D gene is TRBD2 (6 bases). The sample in question was peripheral blood, obtained on day 0 of AZD1222 vaccination. CDR3 in amino acids: CASSLVVGGNNEQFF. The CDR3, as DNA: TGCGCCAGCAGCTTGGTGGTGGGGGGAAACAATGAGCAGTTCTTC. The full variable domain, its missing parts supplied by reference TRBV5-1 and TRBJ2-1, is KAGVTQTPRYLIKTRGQQVTLSCSPISGHRSVSWYQQTPGQGLQFLFEYFSETQRNKGNFPGRFSGRQFSNSRSEMNVSTLELGDSALYLCASSLVVGGNNEQFFGPGTRLTVL.